This T cell receptor beta chain comes out of a study of T cell responses to AZD1222 COVID-19 vaccine. V was pared by 6 bases and J by 3 bases, with 13 bases of the junction left unmatched. Per germline, CDR1 MNHEY and CDR2 SMNVEV (reference sequence). This CDR3 has 17 amino acids. Some clones are missing from TCRdb's copy, which holds only in-frame ones; the method was immunoSEQ multiplex PCR. Found here are 150,000 or so clones, about 91% of them singletons; the top ten hold under 2%. The sequencing here drew on peripheral blood, taken on day 0 of AZD1222 vaccination. This TCR was recovered from an adult in good health. The chain recombines TRBV27 with TRBJ2-1, with 8 bases that match TRBD1. CDR3 sequence: CASSFGQGRPLYNEQFF. The CDR3 DNA is TGTGCCAGCAGCTTCGGACAGGGTAGGCCGCTCTACAATGAGCAGTTCTTC.